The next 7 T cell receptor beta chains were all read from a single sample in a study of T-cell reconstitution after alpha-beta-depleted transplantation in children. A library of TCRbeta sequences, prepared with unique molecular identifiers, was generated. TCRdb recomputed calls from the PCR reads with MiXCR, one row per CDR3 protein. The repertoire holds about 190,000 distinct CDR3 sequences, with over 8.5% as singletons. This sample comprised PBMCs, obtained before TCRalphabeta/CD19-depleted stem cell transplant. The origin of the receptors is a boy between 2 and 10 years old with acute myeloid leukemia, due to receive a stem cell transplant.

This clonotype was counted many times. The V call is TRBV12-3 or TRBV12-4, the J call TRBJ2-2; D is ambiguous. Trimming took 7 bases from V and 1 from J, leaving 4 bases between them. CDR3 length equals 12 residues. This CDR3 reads CASTLNTGELFF. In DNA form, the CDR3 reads TGTGCCAGCACCTTGAACACCGGGGAGCTGTTTTTT.

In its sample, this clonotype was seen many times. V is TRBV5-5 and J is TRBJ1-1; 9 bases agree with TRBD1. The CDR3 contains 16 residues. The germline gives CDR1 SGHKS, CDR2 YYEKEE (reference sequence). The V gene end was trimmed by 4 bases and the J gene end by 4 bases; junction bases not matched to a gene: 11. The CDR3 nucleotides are TGTGCCAGCAGCCCTTATACAGGGGGCGCGAGCACTGAAGCTTTCTTT. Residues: CASSPYTGGASTEAFF.

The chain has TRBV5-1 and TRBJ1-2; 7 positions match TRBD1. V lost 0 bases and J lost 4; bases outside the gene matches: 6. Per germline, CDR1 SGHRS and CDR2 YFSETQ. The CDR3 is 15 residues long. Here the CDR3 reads CASSLATGQIYGYTF. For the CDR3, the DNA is TGCGCCAGCAGCTTGGCTACGGGACAGATCTATGGCTACACCTTC.

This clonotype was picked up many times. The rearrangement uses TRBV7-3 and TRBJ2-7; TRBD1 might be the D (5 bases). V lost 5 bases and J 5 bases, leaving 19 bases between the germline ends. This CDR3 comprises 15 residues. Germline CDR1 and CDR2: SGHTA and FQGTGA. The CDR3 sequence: CASSPGLPGAHEQYF. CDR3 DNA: TGTGCCAGCAGCCCAGGGTTGCCGGGTGCCCACGAGCAGTACTTC. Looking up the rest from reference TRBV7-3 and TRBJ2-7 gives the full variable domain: GAGVSQTPSNKVTEKGKYVELRCDPISGHTALYWYRQSLGQGPEFLIYFQGTGAADDSGLPNDRFFAVRPEGSVSTLKIQRTERGDSAVYLCASSPGLPGAHEQYFGPGTRLTVT.

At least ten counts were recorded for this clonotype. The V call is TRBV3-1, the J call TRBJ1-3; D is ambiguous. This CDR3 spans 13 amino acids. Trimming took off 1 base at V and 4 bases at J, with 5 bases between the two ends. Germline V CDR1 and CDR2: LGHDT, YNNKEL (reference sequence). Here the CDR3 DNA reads TGTGCCAGCAGCCAAGTACTCGGAAACACCATATATTTT. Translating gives CASSQVLGNTIYF. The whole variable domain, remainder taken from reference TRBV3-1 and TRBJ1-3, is DTAVSQTPKYLVTQMGNDKSIKCEQNLGHDTMYWYKQDSKKFLKIMFSYNNKELIINETVPNRFSPKSPDKAHLNLHINSLELGDSAVYFCASSQVLGNTIYFGEGSWLTVV.

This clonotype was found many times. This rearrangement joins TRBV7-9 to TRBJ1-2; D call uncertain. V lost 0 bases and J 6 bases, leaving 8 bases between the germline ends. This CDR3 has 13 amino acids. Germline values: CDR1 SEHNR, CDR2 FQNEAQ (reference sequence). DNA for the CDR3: TGTGCCAGCAGCTTAGCGCCTTTGGATGGCTACACCTTC. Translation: CASSLAPLDGYTF.

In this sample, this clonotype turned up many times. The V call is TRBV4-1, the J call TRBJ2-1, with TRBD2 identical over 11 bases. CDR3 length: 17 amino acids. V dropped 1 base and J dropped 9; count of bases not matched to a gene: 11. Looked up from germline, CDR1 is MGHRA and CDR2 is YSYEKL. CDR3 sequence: CASSQATSGNRGAEQFF. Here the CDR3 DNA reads TGCGCCAGCAGCCAAGCGACTAGCGGGAACCGAGGGGCTGAGCAGTTCTTC.